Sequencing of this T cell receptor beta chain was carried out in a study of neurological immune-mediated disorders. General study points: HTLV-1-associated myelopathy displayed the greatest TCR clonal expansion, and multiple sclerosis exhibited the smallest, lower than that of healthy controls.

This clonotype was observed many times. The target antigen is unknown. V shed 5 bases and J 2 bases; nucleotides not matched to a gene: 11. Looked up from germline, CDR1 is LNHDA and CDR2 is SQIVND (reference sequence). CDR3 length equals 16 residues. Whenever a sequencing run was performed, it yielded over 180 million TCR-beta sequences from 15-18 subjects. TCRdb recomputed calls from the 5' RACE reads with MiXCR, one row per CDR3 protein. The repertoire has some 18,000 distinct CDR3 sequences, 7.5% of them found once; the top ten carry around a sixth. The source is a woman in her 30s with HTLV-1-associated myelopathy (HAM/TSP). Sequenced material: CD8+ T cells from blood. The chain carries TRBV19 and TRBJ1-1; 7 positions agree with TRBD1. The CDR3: CASSRLRGQTNTEAFF. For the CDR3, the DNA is TGTGCCAGTAGTCGATTAAGGGGACAGACCAACACTGAAGCTTTCTTT.